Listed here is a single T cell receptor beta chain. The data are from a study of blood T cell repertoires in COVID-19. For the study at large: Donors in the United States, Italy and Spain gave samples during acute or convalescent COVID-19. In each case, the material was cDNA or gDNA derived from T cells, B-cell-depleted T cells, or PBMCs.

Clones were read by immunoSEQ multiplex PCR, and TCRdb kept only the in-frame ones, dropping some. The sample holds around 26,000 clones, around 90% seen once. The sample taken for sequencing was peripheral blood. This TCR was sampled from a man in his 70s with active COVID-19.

CDR3 protein: CASNRDRRPSTDTQYF. CDR3 DNA: TGCGCCAGCAACCGGGACAGAAGACCTAGCACAGATACGCAGTATTTT. The chain joins TRBV23-1 to TRBJ2-3; TRBD1 matches 7 bases. TRBV23-1 is annotated as an ORF whose role is uncertain. V shed 7 bases, J shed 0 bases, and the junction held 10 bases outside the gene matches. The CDR3 is made up of 16 amino acids.